This TCR beta chain was sequenced during a study of blood T cell repertoires in COVID-19. The Seattle patients, enrolled during active infection, were followed longitudinally. The data were produced by immunoSEQ multiplex PCR, yet TCRdb's version contains in-frame clones alone and is incomplete. The sample contains more than 350,000 clones, approximately 88% of which appear only once. Worth noting for this clone: The identical CDR3 is also encoded by other nucleotide sequences in the sample.

Trimming took off 0 bases at V and 4 bases at J, with 7 bases between the two ends. The CDR3 has 13 amino acids. The germline V gene encodes CDR1 SGHDT and CDR2 YYEEEE. This sequence was found in a woman in her twenties or thirties with COVID-19, enrolled during active disease. Sequenced material: peripheral blood. The chain links TRBV5-6 to TRBJ1-1, with a weak D call TRBD1 (6 bases). This chain's CDR3 is CASSLGTATEAFF. CDR3 nucleotide sequence: TGTGCCAGCAGCTTGGGGACAGCCACTGAAGCTTTCTTT.